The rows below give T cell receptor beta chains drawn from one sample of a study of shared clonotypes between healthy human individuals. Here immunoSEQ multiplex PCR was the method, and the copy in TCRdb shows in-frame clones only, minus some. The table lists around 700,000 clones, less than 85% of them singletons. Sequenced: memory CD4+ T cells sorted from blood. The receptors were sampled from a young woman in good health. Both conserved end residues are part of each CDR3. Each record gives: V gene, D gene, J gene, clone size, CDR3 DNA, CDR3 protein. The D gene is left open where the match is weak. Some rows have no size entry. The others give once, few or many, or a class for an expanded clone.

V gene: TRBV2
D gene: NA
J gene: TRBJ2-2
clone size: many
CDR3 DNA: TGTGCCAGCAGTCGCGGGGGCCTAAACACCGGGGAGCTGTTTTTT
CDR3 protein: CASSRGGLNTGELFF

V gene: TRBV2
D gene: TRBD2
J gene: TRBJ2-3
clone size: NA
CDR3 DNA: TGTGCCAGCAGCCCACTGACTAGCGGGACGGATACGCAGTATTTT
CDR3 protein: CASSPLTSGTDTQYF

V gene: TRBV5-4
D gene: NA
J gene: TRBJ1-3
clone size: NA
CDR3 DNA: TGTGCCAGCAGCTTGGCGGTCGGGGCGAACTCTGGAAACACCATATATTTT
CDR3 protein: CASSLAVGANSGNTIYF

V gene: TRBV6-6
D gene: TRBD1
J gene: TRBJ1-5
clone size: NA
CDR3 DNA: TGTGCCAGCAGAGGACAGGGAAGGAGAATTCAGCCCCAGCATTTT
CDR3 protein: CASRGQGRRIQPQHF

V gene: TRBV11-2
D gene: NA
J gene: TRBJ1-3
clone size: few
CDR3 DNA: TGTGCCAGCAGCTTAGTCTCAGGGGCAGGAAACACCATATATTTT
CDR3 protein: CASSLVSGAGNTIYF

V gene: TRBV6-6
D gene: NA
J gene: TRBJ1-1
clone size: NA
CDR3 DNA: TGTGCCAGCAGAAAACAGCGCATGAACACTGAAGCTTTCTTT
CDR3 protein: CASRKQRMNTEAFF

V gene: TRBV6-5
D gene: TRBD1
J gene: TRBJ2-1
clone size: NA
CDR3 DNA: TGTGCCAGCAGTTACTCGCCAGGGGGCGCGGATGAGCAGTTCTTC
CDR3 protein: CASSYSPGGADEQFF

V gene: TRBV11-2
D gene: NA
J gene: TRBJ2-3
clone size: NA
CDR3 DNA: TGTGCCAGCAGCTTAGCGGGGGAGCGAGGAGATACGCAGTATTTT
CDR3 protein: CASSLAGERGDTQYF

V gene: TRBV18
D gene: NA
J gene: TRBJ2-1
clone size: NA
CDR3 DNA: TGTGCCAGCTCACCACCGCGGTTGACGACCAAGGGGAATGAGCAGTTCTTC
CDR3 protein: CASSPPRLTTKGNEQFF

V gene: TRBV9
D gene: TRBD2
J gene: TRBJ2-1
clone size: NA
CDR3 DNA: TGTGCCAGCAGCGTTCAGGCGGGAGGGGGGAATGAGCAGTTCTTC
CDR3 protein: CASSVQAGGGNEQFF

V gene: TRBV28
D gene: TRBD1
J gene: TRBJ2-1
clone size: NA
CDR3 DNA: TGTGCCAGCAGTCCGAACCCCGGGACAGCCCCTTACAATGAGCAGTTCTTC
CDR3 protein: CASSPNPGTAPYNEQFF

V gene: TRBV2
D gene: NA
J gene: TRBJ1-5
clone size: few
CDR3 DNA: TGTGCCAGCAGTGAAGATTATGACAATCAGCCCCAGCATTTT
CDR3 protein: CASSEDYDNQPQHF

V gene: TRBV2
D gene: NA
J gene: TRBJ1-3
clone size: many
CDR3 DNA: TGTGCCAGCAGTCGGACAGAGGGATCTGGAAACACCATATATTTT
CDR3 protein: CASSRTEGSGNTIYF

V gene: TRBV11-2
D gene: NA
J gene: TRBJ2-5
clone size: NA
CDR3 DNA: TGTGCCAGCAGCTCTTCGGTCCAAGAGACCCAGTACTTC
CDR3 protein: CASSSSVQETQYF

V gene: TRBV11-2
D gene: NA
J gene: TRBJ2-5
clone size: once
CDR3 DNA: TGTGCCAGCAGCTTAGGGACCACAAGAGAGACCCAGTACTTC
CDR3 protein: CASSLGTTRETQYF

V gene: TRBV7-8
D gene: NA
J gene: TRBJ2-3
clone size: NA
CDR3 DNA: TGTGCCAGCAGCCCCCAAGGGGGAAGCACAGATACGCAGTATTTT
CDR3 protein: CASSPQGGSTDTQYF

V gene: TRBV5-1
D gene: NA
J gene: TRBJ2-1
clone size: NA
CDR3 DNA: TGCGCCAGCAGCTCCCTGACAGGATACAATGAGCAGTTCTTC
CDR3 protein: CASSSLTGYNEQFF

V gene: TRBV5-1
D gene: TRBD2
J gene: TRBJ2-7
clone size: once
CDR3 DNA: TGCGCCAGCAGCCCGACTAGCGGGAGGGCCGAGCAGTACTTC
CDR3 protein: CASSPTSGRAEQYF

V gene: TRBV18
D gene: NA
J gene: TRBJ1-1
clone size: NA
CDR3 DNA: TGTGCCAGCTCACCACAGTCTAACACTGAAGCTTTCTTT
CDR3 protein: CASSPQSNTEAFF

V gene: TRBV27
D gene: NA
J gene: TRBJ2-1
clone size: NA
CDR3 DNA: TGTGCCAGCAGTCCCCGCTCCTACAATGAGCAGTTCTTC
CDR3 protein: CASSPRSYNEQFF

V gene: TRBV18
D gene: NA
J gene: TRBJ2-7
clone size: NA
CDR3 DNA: TGTGCCAGCTCACCCGCTAGGTCCTACGAGCAGTACTTC
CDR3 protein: CASSPARSYEQYF

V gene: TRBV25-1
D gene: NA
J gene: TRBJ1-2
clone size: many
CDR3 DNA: TGTGCCAGTACCCGCGAGGGACGCTACACCTTC
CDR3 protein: CASTREGRYTF

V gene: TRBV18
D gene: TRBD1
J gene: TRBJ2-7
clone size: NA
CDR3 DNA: TGTGCCAGCTCACCTGACAGGGGGTTCTACGAGCAGTACTTC
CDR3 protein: CASSPDRGFYEQYF

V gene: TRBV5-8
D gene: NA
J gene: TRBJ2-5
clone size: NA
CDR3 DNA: TGTGCCAGCAGCTTGGGGGGAAACAGGTGGAAAGAGACCCAGTACTTC
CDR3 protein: CASSLGGNRWKETQYF

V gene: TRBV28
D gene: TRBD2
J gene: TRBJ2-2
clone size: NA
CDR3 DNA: TGTGCCAGCGGACTAGCGGGAGTCGGGGAGCTGTTTTTT
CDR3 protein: CASGLAGVGELFF

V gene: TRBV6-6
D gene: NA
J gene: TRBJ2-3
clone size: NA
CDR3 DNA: TGTGCCAGCACCAGAGGCAAAGATACGCAGTATTTT
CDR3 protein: CASTRGKDTQYF

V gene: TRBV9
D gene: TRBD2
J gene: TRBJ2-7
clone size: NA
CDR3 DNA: TGTGCCAGCAGCGCTAATTCCGGGACTAGCGGGGTCTACGAGCAGTACTTC
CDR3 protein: CASSANSGTSGVYEQYF

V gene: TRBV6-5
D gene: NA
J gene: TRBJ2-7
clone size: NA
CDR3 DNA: TGTGCCAGCAGTTACTCGATGGCAGGGAACCACGAGCAGTACTTC
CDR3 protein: CASSYSMAGNHEQYF

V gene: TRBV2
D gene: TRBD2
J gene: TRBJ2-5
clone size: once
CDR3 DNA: TGTGCCAGCAGGACGACTAGCGCTGATAGGAGAGAGACCCAGTACTTC
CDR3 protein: CASRTTSADRRETQYF

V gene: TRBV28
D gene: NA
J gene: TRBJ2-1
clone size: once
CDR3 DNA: TGTGCCAGCAGTTTCTCATCTGGGCGGGTCTCCTACAATGAGCAGTTCTTC
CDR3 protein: CASSFSSGRVSYNEQFF

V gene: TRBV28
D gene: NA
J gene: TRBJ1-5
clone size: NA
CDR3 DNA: TGTGCCAGCAGTCCCCCGGGGGGTGCACAGCCCCAGCATTTT
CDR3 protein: CASSPPGGAQPQHF

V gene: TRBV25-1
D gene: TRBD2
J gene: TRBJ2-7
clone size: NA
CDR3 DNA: TGTGCCAGCAGTTCTGGGACTAGCGGGAGGATCGTCAACGAGCAGTACTTC
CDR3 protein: CASSSGTSGRIVNEQYF

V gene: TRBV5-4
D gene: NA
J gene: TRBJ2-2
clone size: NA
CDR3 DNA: TGTGCCAGCAGCTTGGCTTCTATCGGGGCCACCGGGGAGCTGTTTTTT
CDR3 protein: CASSLASIGATGELFF

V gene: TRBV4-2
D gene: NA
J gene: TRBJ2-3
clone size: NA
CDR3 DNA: TGTGCCAGCAGCCCCATCTACTCGACAGGTAGAGGCACAGATACGCAGTATTTT
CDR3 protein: CASSPIYSTGRGTDTQYF

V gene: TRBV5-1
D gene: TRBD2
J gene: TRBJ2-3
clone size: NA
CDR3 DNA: TGCGCCAGCAGCTTGGATAGCGGGATCCAAGATACGCAGTATTTT
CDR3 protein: CASSLDSGIQDTQYF

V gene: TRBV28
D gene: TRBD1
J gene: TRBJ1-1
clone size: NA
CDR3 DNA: TGTGCCAGCAGTTCCCCAGGGGGCCGGAACACTGAAGCTTTCTTT
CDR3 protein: CASSSPGGRNTEAFF

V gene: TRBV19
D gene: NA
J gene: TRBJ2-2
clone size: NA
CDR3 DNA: TGTGCCAGTAATGAGGGGGCGAACACCGGGGAGCTGTTTTTT
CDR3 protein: CASNEGANTGELFF

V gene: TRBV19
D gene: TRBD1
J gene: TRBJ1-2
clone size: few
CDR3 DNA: TGTGCCAGTAGTTCGCGGGACAGAGGCTACACCTTC
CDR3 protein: CASSSRDRGYTF

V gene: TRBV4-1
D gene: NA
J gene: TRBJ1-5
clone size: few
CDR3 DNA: TGCGCCAGCAGCCAAGATTGGGGTGGCAATCAGCCCCAGCATTTT
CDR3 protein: CASSQDWGGNQPQHF

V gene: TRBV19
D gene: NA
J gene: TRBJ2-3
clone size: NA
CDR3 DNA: TGTGCCAGTAGTATAGGATCTGGGTCTGATACGCAGTATTTT
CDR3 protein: CASSIGSGSDTQYF

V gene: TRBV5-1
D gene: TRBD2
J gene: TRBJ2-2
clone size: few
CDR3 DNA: TGCGCCAGCAGCTTTACTAGCGCGAACACCGGGGAGCTGTTTTTT
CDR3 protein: CASSFTSANTGELFF

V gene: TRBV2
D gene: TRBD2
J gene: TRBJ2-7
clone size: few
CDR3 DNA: TGTGCCAGCAGTGAAGCCGGGACTAGCGTCTACGAGCAGTACTTC
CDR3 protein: CASSEAGTSVYEQYF

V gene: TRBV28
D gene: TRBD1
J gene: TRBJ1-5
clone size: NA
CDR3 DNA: TGTGCCAGCAGTTCGGGACAGGGAGCAAAGCCCCAGCATTTT
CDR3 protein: CASSSGQGAKPQHF

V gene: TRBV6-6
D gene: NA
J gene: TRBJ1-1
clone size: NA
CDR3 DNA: TGTGCCAGCAGTTTTACAGAGAACACTGAAGCTTTCTTT
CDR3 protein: CASSFTENTEAFF

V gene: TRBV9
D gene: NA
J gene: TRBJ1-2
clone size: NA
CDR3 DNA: TGTGCCAGCAGCGCACAGGGAGACTATGGCTACACCTTC
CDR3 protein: CASSAQGDYGYTF

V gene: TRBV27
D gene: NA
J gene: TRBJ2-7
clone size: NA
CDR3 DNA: TGTGCCAGTCCCGTCCCGACTGAGACCTACGAGCAGTACTTC
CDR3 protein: CASPVPTETYEQYF